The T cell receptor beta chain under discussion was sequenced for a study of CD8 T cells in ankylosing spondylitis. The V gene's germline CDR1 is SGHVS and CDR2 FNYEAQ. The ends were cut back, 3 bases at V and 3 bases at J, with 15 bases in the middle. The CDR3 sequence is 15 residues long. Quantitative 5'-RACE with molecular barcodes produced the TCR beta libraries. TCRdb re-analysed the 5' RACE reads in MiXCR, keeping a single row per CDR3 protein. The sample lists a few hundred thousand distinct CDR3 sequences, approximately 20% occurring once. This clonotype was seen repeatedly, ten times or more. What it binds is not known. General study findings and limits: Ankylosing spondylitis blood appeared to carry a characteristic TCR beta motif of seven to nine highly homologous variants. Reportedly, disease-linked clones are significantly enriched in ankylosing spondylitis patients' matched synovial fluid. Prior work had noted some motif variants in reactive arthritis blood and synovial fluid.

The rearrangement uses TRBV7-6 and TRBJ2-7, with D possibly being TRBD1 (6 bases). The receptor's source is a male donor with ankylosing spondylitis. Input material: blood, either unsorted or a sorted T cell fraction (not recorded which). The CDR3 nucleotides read TGTGCCAGCAGCTTGGGGGACACCACCTACTACGAGCAGTACTTC. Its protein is CASSLGDTTYYEQYF.